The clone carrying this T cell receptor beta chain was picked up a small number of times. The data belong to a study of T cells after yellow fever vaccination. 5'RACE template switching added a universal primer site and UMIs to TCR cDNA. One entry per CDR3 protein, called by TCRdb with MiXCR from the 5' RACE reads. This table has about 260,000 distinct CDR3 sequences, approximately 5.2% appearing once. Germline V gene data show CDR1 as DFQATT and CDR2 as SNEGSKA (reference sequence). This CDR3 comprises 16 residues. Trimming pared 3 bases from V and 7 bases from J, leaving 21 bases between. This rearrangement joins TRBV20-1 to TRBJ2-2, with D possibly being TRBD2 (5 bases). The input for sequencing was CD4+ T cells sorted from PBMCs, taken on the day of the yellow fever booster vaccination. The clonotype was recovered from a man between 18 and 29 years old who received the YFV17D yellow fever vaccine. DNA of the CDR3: TGCAGTGCTAGCGCTCGGGAATTGGCTTTTAACGGGGAGCTGTTTTTT. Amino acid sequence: CSASARELAFNGELFF.